The 9 T cell receptor beta chains below were found in one sample sequenced in a study of human T cells and chemical hapten exposure. Regarding time point: patch test 3, about 24 weeks after DPC sensitization. The sample's treatment: therapeutic diphenylcyclopropenone sensitization with weekly scalp DPC. Using its own MiXCR run on the RACE reads, TCRdb lists one record per CDR3 protein. The table shows approximately 60,000 distinct CDR3 sequences, with approximately 11% occurring only once. The sequencing used whole blood, collected in connection with sensitization to the hapten diphenylcyclopropenone (DPC). These receptors all come from a woman aged 25-40 years with alopecia areata. Some clones in this sample may be carry-over from other donors' samples.

This chain uses TRBV4-3 with TRBJ1-4; weak D call: TRBD1 (6 bases). V lost 0 bases to trimming and J lost 11 bases, with 13 bases between them. CDR1 and CDR2 from the germline V gene are LGHNA and YSLEER. CDR3 length equals 14 residues. The chain's CDR3 is CASSQDRQGRKLFF. The CDR3, as DNA: TGCGCCAGCAGCCAAGATCGGCAGGGGCGGAAACTGTTTTTT.

This chain links TRBV6-6 with TRBJ2-7; possibly TRBD1 for D (5 bases). V was pared by 6 bases and J by 0 bases, with 12 bases between. Germline V CDR1 and CDR2: MNHNY, SVGAGI (reference sequence). CDR3 size: 14 residues. DNA of the CDR3: TGTGCCAGCAGACTGGGGCAGCTCTCCTACGAGCAGTACTTC. Protein sequence: CASRLGQLSYEQYF.

Only a few counts were recorded for this clonotype. This sequence joins TRBV10-3 and TRBJ2-7; 7 bases are shared with TRBD1. Germline values: CDR1 ENHRY, CDR2 SYGVKD. The CDR3 loop spans 15 amino acids. J was trimmed by 0 bases and V by 3 bases; bases with no gene match: 5. CDR3 in amino acids: CAISDSTGSSYEQYF. In DNA form, the CDR3 reads TGTGCCATCAGTGACTCGACAGGGAGCTCCTACGAGCAGTACTTC.

The chain uses TRBV4-3 and TRBJ2-7; 10 bases match TRBD2. Germline loops: CDR1 LGHNA, CDR2 YSLEER. Losses at the gene ends were 4 bases for V and 6 bases for J; bases not matched to a gene: 9. CDR3 length: 15 residues. In DNA form, the CDR3 reads TGCGCCAGCAGCCGCCTTCTAGCGGGAGTAGGCGAGCAGTACTTC. Protein product: CASSRLLAGVGEQYF.

This clonotype was recorded many times. The V and J genes are TRBV27 and TRBJ2-5; 11 bases fit TRBD2. Trimming cost V 5 bases and J 3 bases; bases outside gene matches: 5. Per germline, CDR1 MNHEY and CDR2 SMNVEV (reference sequence). The CDR3 is 15 amino acids. The CDR3 DNA sequence: TGTGCCAGCAGTCCGCCGGGACTAGCGGAAGAGACCCAGTACTTC. Translation: CASSPPGLAEETQYF.

V gene TRBV12-3 or TRBV12-4 combines with J gene TRBJ1-6; 7 nucleotides agree with TRBD1. The CDR3 sequence is 14 residues long. V was pared by 6 bases and J by 5 bases, with 4 bases of the junction left unmatched. CDR3 sequence: CASSLTGDNSPLHF. The CDR3 DNA reads as TGTGCCAGCAGCCTTACAGGGGATAATTCACCCCTCCACTTT.

This clonotype has a handful of counts. The rearrangement links TRBV18 to TRBJ1-1; possible D gene TRBD1, 6 bases. There are 16 residues in the CDR3. Germline loops: CDR1 KGHSH, CDR2 LQKENI. V lost 0 bases to trimming and J lost 4 bases, with 15 bases between them. The CDR3 nucleotides are TGTGCCAGCTCACCACCGAAGGGGGGCACGGGCACTGAAGCTTTCTTT. Its translation: CASSPPKGGTGTEAFF.

The chain joins TRBV7-2 to TRBJ1-4; D remains ambiguous. V lost 5 bases to trimming and J lost 8 bases, with 15 bases between them. Per the germline V gene, CDR1 is SGHTA and CDR2 is FQGNSA. CDR3 length: 14 residues. CDR3 bases: TGTGCCAGCAGCCCCTCGAGGGATTGGGAAAAACTGTTTTTT. As protein: CASSPSRDWEKLFF.

This clonotype was picked up one time. This CDR3 reads CASGQGAPDTQYF. Written as DNA, the CDR3 is TGCGCCAGCGGACAGGGGGCCCCAGATACGCAGTATTTT. The chain employs TRBV5-1 and TRBJ2-3, with 11 bases lining up with TRBD1. The V segment lost 7 bases and the J segment 4 bases; nucleotides outside the gene matches: 2. The CDR3 length is 13 residues. CDR1 is SGHRS, CDR2 YFSETQ, per germline.